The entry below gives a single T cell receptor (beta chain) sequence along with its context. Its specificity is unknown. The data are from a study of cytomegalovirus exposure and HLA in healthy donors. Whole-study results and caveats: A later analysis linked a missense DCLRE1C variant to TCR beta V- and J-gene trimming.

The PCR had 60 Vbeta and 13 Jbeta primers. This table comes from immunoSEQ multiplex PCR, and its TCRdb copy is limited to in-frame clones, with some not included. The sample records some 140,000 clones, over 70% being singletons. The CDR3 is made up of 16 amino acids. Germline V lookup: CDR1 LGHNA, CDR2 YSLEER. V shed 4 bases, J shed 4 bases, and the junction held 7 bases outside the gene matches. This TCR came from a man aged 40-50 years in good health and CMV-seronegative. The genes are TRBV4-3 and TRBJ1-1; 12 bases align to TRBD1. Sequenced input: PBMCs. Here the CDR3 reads CASSLRDRGLFTEAFF. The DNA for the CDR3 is TGCGCCAGCAGCCTCCGGGACAGGGGGCTTTTCACTGAAGCTTTCTTT.